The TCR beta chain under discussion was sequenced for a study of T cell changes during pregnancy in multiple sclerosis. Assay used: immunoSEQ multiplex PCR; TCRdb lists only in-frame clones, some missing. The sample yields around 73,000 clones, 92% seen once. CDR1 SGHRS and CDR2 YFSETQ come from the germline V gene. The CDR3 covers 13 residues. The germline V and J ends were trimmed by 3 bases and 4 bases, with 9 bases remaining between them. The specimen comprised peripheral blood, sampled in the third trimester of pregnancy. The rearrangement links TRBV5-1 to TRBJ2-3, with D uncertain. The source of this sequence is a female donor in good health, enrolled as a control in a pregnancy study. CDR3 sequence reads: CASSSTLADTQYF. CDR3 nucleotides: TGCGCCAGCAGCTCCACGCTAGCAGATACGCAGTATTTT.